What follows describes a single TCR beta chain. The data were obtained in a study of blood T cell repertoires in COVID-19. Across the whole study: Acute-phase and convalescent COVID-19 samples originated in the United States, Italy and Spain. From T cells, B-cell-depleted T cells, or PBMCs came the material, which was cDNA or gDNA.

Source study methods: The authors estimated nucleated cell counts from reference gene primer amplification. Repertoires were generated with immunoSEQ multiplex PCR, while TCRdb's copy carries only in-frame clones and drops some. V and J calls and clone size come straight from that table; D and trimming were deduced from the DNA. The sample lists 150,000 or so clones; around 90% were seen once. This CDR3 has 14 residues. Germline CDR1 and CDR2: SGDLS and YYNGEE. Trimming pared 4 bases from V and 4 bases from J, leaving 14 bases between. The specimen sequenced was peripheral blood. The source is a woman aged 50 to 60 with acute or convalescent COVID-19. V is TRBV9 and J is TRBJ1-2; D is perhaps TRBD1 (6 bases). CDR3 protein: CASSTPGEGYGYTF. The CDR3 DNA sequence: TGTGCCAGCAGCACCCCAGGGGAGGGCTATGGCTACACCTTC.